Sequencing of this TCR beta chain was carried out in a study of T cells in tuberculosis. Study overall: Sequenced TCRs come from CD1B-GMM tetramer-binding T cells. Study-level points and caveats: Some low-affinity tetramer-binding T cells may be absent from this sample.

Sequenced by immunoSEQ multiplex PCR; TCRdb stores in-frame clones only, minus some. Among about 88,000 clones listed, approximately 90% were seen once. After thawing and overnight rest, PBMC were stained with GMM-loaded CD1B tetramer, viability dye and anti-CD3 for sorting. CD1B tetramers were loaded with Rhodococcus equi-derived C32 glucose monomycolate. The germline gives CDR1 KGHSH, CDR2 LQKENI. This CDR3 has 13 amino acids. Trimming removed 6 bases at V and 1 base at J, with 9 bases between. This sequence was found in an adult woman with latent tuberculosis. V usage is TRBV18 and J usage is TRBJ1-1, with a tentative D call TRBD1 (6 bases). The sequencing input was CD1b-GMM tetramer-negative cells sorted from PBMCs. In DNA, the CDR3 is TGTGCCAGCTCCAGACAGGCGAACACTGAAGCTTTCTTT. Encoded protein: CASSRQANTEAFF.